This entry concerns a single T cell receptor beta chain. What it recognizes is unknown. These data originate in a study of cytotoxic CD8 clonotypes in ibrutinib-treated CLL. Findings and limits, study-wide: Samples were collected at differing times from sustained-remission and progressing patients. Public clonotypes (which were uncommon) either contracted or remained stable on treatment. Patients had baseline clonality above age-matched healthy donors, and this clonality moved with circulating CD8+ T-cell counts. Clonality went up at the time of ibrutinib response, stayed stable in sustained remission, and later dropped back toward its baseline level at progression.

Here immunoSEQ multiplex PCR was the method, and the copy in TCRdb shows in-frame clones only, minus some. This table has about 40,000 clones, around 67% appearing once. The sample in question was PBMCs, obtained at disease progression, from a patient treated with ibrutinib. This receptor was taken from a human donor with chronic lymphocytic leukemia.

CDR3: CASSPGQGTEDEKLFF. CDR3 DNA sequence: TGTGCCAGCAGCCCGGGACAGGGGACAGAGGATGAAAAACTGTTTTTT. The chain is built from TRBV11-3 and TRBJ1-4; 10 nucleotides agree with TRBD1. CDR3 length: 16 residues. CDR1 and CDR2 from the germline V gene are SGHNT and YENEEA. Trimming at V came to 5 bases and at J to 6 bases, leaving 9 bases not matched to a gene.